The 13 T cell receptor beta chains below come from one sample, sequenced in a study of technical replicates of blood from a handful of donors. The repertoire was sequenced with immunoSEQ multiplex PCR; TCRdb's copy has only in-frame clones and lacks some. This sample has approximately 87,000 clones, with around 94% found just once. Sequences were obtained from T cells isolated from PBMCs. All receptors derive from a human donor in good health.

This chain links TRBV6-4 with TRBJ1-2; TRBD1 might be the D (6 bases). From germline, CDR1 is MRHNA and CDR2 SNTAGT. V dropped 4 bases and J dropped 1 base, with 10 bases sitting between them. This CDR3 contains 14 residues. CDR3: CASSAIGGNYGYTF. The DNA of the CDR3 is TGTGCCAGCAGTGCCATAGGGGGTAACTATGGCTACACCTTC.

The CDR3 region is CASSNSPGNTIYF. In nucleotides, the CDR3 is TGTGCCAGTAGTAATTCTCCTGGAAACACCATATATTTT. The J gene is TRBJ1-3, the V gene TRBV19; no reliable D call. The length of the CDR3 is 13 residues. CDR1 is LNHDA, CDR2 SQIVND, per germline (reference sequence). Trimming shortened V by 4 bases and J by 2 bases, and 6 bases separated the two germline ends.

The chain uses TRBV27 and TRBJ2-2; 8 positions match TRBD2. CDR3 length equals 16 residues. Germline-derived CDR1 and CDR2 are MNHEY and SMNVEV (reference sequence). The J segment lost 5 bases and the V segment lost 8 bases, leaving 13 bases of the junction unmatched. This CDR3 is CASASGAAGGTGELFF. In DNA form, the CDR3 reads TGTGCCAGCGCATCTGGCGCGGCGGGAGGTACCGGGGAGCTGTTTTTT.

This chain connects TRBV30 to TRBJ1-4; 8 bases are a match to TRBD1. The CDR3 sequence is 15 residues long. V was clipped by 0 bases and J by 8 bases; unmatched bases: 8. Germline V gene lookup returns CDR1 GTSNPN and CDR2 SVGIG (reference sequence). DNA for the CDR3: TGTGCCTGGAGTGTCCAGACAGGGGCAGGAGAAAAACTGTTTTTT. Its translation: CAWSVQTGAGEKLFF. Looking up the rest from reference TRBV30 and TRBJ1-4 gives the full variable domain: SQTIHQWPATLVQPVGSPLSLECTVEGTSNPNLYWYRQAAGRGLQLLFYSVGIGQISSEVPQNLSASRPQDRQFILSSKKLLLSDSGFYLCAWSVQTGAGEKLFFGSGTQLSVL.

The genes are TRBV29-1 and TRBJ2-3, with 10 bases fitting TRBD2. V lost 4 bases to trimming and J lost 5 bases; unmatched junction nucleotides: 12. Germline V CDR1 and CDR2: SQVTM, ANQGSEA. The CDR3 spans 16 residues. CDR3: CSVGASGSKRGDTQYF. CDR3 in DNA: TGCAGCGTTGGGGCTAGCGGGAGTAAAAGGGGAGATACGCAGTATTTT.

DNA of the CDR3: TGTGCCAGCAGTCCCAGCGGGGGAATCGACGAGCAGTACTTC. Translated: CASSPSGGIDEQYF. V and J are TRBV27 and TRBJ2-7, with TRBD2 matching over 8 bases. CDR1 and CDR2 (germline): MNHEY, SMNVEV (reference sequence). Trimming removed 5 bases from V and 5 bases from J; junction bases left unmatched: 8. This CDR3 region has 14 residues.

The chain links TRBV7-9 to TRBJ2-7, with 12 bases that match TRBD1. Unmatched junction bases numbered 14, after V lost 5 bases and J lost 12 bases. This CDR3 has 15 residues. CDR1 is SEHNR, CDR2 FQNEAQ, per germline (reference sequence). The CDR3 region has the DNA TGTGCCAGCAGCCCCGGGACAGGGGGCTACTGGAAACGGTACTTC. Residues: CASSPGTGGYWKRYF.

The V call is TRBV27, the J call TRBJ1-4, with D possibly matching TRBD1 (5 bases). Trimming pared 2 bases from V and 6 bases from J, leaving 13 bases between. The CDR3 has 15 residues. Germline CDR1 reads MNHEY; CDR2 reads SMNVEV (reference sequence). The CDR3 loop is CASSLGPGGDEKLFF. The CDR3 coding sequence is TGTGCCAGCAGTTTAGGTCCCGGGGGAGATGAAAAACTGTTTTTT.

The rearrangement joins TRBV18 to TRBJ2-2; D gene ambiguous. This CDR3 comprises 14 residues. V shed 0 bases and J shed 4 bases, with 6 bases lying between them. Germline assignment: CDR1 KGHSH and CDR2 LQKENI. The CDR3 reads CASSPPEFTGELFF. As DNA, the CDR3 is TGTGCCAGCTCACCACCGGAGTTCACCGGGGAGCTGTTTTTT.

V is TRBV5-1 and J is TRBJ2-1, with TRBD1 matching over 9 bases. Germline CDR1 is SGHRS and CDR2 is YFSETQ. Germline trimming cut 5 bases from V and 4 bases from J; bases unmatched to any gene: 7. The CDR3 runs 15 residues. CDR3 sequence (DNA): TGCGCCAGCAGACAGGGGGCCGAACGTTACAATGAGCAGTTCTTC. Translation: CASRQGAERYNEQFF.

The V gene is TRBV5-6, the J gene TRBJ2-7, with 7 bases matching TRBD1. V lost 4 bases, J lost 0 bases, and 13 bases stayed unmatched. This CDR3 region has 17 residues. Germline V gene sequence: CDR1 SGHDT, CDR2 YYEEEE. CDR3 sequence (DNA): TGTGCCAGCAGCCCACCTTCGGACAGGACCCCCTCCTACGAGCAGTACTTC. Translation: CASSPPSDRTPSYEQYF. Complete variable domain (other parts from reference TRBV5-6 and TRBJ2-7): DAGVTQSPTHLIKTRGQQVTLRCSPKSGHDTVSWYQQALGQGPQFIFQYYEEEERQRGNFPDRFSGHQFPNYSSELNVNALLLGDSALYLCASSPPSDRTPSYEQYFGPGTRLTVT.

The V call is TRBV11-2, the J call TRBJ2-7; 10 nucleotides align to TRBD1. V lost 5 bases to trimming and J lost 5 bases; unmatched junction nucleotides: 9. Per the germline V gene, CDR1 is SGHAT and CDR2 is FQNNGV. The CDR3 has 15 residues. This chain's CDR3 is CASSARGQGFHEQYF. CDR3 coding DNA: TGTGCCAGCAGCGCCAGGGGACAGGGGTTCCACGAGCAGTACTTC.

The V gene is TRBV5-5, the J gene TRBJ2-7; 9 bases are shared with TRBD2. The ends lost 2 bases at V and 4 bases at J; junction bases unmatched: 10. The CDR3 is made up of 16 amino acids. Germline CDR1 reads SGHKS; CDR2 reads YYEKEE (reference sequence). The CDR3 reads CASSFIRLAGSYEQYF. CDR3 nucleotide sequence: TGTGCCAGCAGCTTTATTAGGCTAGCGGGAAGTTACGAGCAGTACTTC.